This TCR beta chain was sequenced in a study of OX40 agonist ivuxolimab in advanced cancers. Study information: Partial responses were observed in three patients, of whom one had hepatocellular carcinoma and two had cutaneous melanoma. Notes on the study in general: Averaging showed that CD8+ T cells had more expanded clones than CD4+ did.

Any history of autoimmune disease or systemic immunosuppression disqualified patients. Generated by immunoSEQ multiplex PCR, the TCRdb table keeps only in-frame clones and is missing some. The sample gives about 73,000 clones, just over 85% of which show up once; 0.65% to 0.9% is in the top ten. This CDR3 is 14 amino acids long. V was shortened by 5 bases and J by 5 bases, with 15 bases between the two germline ends. Germline V gene lookup returns CDR1 ENHRY and CDR2 SYGVKD. In the case of this clone: Its antigen is not known.

This chain connects TRBV10-3 to TRBJ1-1; possible D gene TRBD1, 6 bases. The clonotype comes from an adult with an advanced solid tumor such as melanoma, head and neck, liver or kidney cancer. This specimen consisted of CD4+ or CD8+ T cells sorted from blood, obtained in a trial of the OX40 agonist ivuxolimab. CDR3 sequence (DNA): TGTGCCATCAGTTTACAGGGAGGGAGTACTGAAGCTTTCTTT. Translating gives CAISLQGGSTEAFF.